This record covers a single TCR beta chain. The sample belongs to a study of blood T cell repertoires in COVID-19. On the study more broadly: T cells, B-cell-depleted T cells, or PBMCs supplied cDNA or gDNA.

Clones were read by immunoSEQ multiplex PCR, and TCRdb kept only the in-frame ones, dropping some. The table includes a few hundred thousand clones, around 87% detected once. Per the germline V gene, CDR1 is MNHNY and CDR2 is SVGAGI (reference sequence). The CDR3 consists of 12 residues. Trimming cost V 6 bases and J 8 bases, with 13 bases left between them. The J gene is TRBJ1-2, the V gene TRBV6-6; tentative D call: TRBD1 (6 bases). Sequences were obtained from peripheral blood. This TCR was sampled from a man between 18 and 29 years old with active or convalescent COVID-19. For the CDR3, the DNA is TGTGCCAGCAGGATGACAGGATACGGCTACACCTTC. The encoded protein is CASRMTGYGYTF.